Each of the 2 T cell receptor beta chains below was sequenced from the same sample in a study of CD8 T cells in ankylosing spondylitis. Each CDR3 protein is one row after TCRdb ran MiXCR on the 5' RACE reads. Here the sample spans 340,000 or so distinct CDR3 sequences, 14% to 15% being singletons. Sequencing was carried out using blood, either unsorted or a sorted T cell fraction (not recorded which). The receptors were sampled from a male donor with ankylosing spondylitis or in good health (not recorded which).

The genes are TRBV18 and TRBJ2-1; the match to TRBD1 covers 9 bases. In germline, CDR1 is KGHSH, CDR2 LQKENI. Unmatched junction bases numbered 4, after V lost 6 bases and J lost 1 base. The CDR3 consists of 15 residues. CDR3 protein: CASSAGTGSYNEQFF. CDR3 DNA sequence: TGTGCCAGCTCGGCCGGGACAGGGTCCTACAATGAGCAGTTCTTC.

This clonotype was recorded a few times. The rearrangement uses TRBV3-1 and TRBJ2-3; no clear D. From germline, CDR1 is LGHDT and CDR2 YNNKEL (reference sequence). Trimming shortened V by 1 base and J by 1 base, and 9 bases separated the two germline ends. CDR3 length: 15 amino acids. CDR3 residues: CASSQVGSRTDTQYF. The CDR3 DNA reads as TGTGCCAGCAGCCAAGTGGGCAGCCGCACAGATACGCAGTATTTT.